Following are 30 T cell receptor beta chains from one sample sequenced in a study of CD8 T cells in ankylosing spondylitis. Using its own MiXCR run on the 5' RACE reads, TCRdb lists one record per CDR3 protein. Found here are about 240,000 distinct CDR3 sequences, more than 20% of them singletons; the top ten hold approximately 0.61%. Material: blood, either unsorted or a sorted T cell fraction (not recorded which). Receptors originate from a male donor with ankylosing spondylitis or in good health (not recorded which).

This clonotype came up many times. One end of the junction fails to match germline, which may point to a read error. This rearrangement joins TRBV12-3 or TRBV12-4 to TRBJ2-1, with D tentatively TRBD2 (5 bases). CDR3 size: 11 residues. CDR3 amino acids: CASSLGRAPLF. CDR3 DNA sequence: TGTGCCAGCAGTTTAGGGCGGGCCCCGCTCTTC.

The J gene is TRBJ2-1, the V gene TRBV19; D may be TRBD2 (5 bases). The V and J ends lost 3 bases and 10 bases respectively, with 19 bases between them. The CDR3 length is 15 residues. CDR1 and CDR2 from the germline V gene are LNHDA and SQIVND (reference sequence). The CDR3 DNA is TGTGCCAGTAGTATCTCGGTTTTTGGGAGAAGCGAGCAGTTCTTC. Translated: CASSISVFGRSEQFF.

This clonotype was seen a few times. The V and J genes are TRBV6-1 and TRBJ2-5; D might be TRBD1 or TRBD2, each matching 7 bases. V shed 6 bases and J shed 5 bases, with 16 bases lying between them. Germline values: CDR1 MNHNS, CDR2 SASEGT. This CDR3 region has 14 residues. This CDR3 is CASSQGGTAETQYF. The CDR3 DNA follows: TGTGCCAGCAGCCAGGGGGGGACTGCGGAGACCCAGTACTTC.

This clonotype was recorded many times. CDR3 nucleotides: TGCAGTGCTTACGGACTAGCGGTCTCCTACGAGCAGTACTTC. The encoded protein is CSAYGLAVSYEQYF. The chain combines TRBV20-1 with TRBJ2-7; 10 bases are a match to TRBD2. The CDR3 has 14 residues. The V and J ends lost 5 bases and 0 bases, in that order; junction bases with no gene match: 4. Germline CDR1 reads DFQATT; CDR2 reads SNEGSKA (reference sequence).

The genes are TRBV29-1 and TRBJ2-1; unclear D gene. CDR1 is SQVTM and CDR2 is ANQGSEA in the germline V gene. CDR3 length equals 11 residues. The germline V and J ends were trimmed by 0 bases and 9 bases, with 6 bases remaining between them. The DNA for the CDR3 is TGCAGCGTTGAAGATCTCCTTGAGCAGTTCTTC. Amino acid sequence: CSVEDLLEQFF.

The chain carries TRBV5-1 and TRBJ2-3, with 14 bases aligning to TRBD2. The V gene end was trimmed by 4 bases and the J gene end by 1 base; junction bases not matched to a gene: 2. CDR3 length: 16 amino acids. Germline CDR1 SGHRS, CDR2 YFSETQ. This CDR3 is CASSAGLAGGTDTQYF. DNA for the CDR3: TGCGCCAGCAGCGCGGGACTAGCGGGGGGCACAGATACGCAGTATTTT.

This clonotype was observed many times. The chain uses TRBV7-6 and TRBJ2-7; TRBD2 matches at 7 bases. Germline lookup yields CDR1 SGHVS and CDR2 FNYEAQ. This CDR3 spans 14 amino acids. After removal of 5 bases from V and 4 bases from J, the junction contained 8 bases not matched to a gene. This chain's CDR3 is CASSPVGGEYEQYF. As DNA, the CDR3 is TGTGCCAGCAGCCCGGTGGGGGGGGAGTACGAGCAGTACTTC.

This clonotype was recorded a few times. The CDR3 DNA reads TGTGCCAGCAGCCCAGCAAGGTGGGGGGGGGATACGCAGTATTTT. Translated: CASSPARWGGDTQYF. The chain uses TRBV6-1 and TRBJ2-3; 7 nucleotides match TRBD2. Germline V gene lookup returns CDR1 MNHNS and CDR2 SASEGT. Unmatched junction bases numbered 12, after V lost 6 bases and J lost 6 bases. The CDR3 spans 15 residues.

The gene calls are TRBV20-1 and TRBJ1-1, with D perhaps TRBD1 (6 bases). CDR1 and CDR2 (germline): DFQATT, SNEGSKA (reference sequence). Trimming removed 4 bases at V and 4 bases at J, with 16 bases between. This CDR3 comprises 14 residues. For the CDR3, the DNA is TGCAGTGCTAAGAGGGGGGGTGGGAGCACTGAAGCTTTCTTT. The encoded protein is CSAKRGGGSTEAFF.

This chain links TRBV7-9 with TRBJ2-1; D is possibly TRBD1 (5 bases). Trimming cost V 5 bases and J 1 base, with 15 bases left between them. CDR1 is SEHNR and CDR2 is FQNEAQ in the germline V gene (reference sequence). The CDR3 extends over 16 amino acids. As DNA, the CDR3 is TGTGCCAGCAGCCCGACCAGGGTATGGTCCTACAATGAGCAGTTCTTC. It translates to CASSPTRVWSYNEQFF.

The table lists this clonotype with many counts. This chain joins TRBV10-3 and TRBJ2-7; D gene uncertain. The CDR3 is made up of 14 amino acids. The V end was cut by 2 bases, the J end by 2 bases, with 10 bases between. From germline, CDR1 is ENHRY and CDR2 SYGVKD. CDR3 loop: CAISEGQIPYEQYF. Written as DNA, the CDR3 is TGTGCCATCAGTGAGGGCCAGATTCCCTACGAGCAGTACTTC.

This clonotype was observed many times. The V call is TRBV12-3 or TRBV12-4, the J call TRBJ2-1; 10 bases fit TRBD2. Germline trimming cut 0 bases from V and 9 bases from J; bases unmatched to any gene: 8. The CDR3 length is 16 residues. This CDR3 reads CASSLASGGRRGEQFF. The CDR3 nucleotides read TGTGCCAGCAGTTTAGCTAGCGGGGGGAGGAGGGGTGAGCAGTTCTTC.

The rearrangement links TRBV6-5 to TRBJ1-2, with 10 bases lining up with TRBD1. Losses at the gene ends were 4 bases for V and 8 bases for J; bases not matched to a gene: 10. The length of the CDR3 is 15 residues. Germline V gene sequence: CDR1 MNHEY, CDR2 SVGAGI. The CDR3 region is CASSSGQGGLVGYTF. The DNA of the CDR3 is TGTGCCAGCAGTTCAGGACAGGGGGGGTTAGTAGGCTACACCTTC.

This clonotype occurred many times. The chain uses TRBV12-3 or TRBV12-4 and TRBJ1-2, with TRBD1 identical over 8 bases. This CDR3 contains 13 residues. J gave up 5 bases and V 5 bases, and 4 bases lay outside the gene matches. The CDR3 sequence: CASSQGAGYGYTF. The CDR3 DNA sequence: TGTGCCAGCAGTCAGGGGGCTGGATATGGCTACACCTTC.

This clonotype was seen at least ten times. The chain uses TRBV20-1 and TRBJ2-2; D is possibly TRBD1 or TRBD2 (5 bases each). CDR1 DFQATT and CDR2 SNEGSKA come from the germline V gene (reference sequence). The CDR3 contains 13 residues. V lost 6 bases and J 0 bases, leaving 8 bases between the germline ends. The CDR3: CSARDPNTGELFF. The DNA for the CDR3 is TGCAGTGCGAGGGACCCGAACACCGGGGAGCTGTTTTTT.

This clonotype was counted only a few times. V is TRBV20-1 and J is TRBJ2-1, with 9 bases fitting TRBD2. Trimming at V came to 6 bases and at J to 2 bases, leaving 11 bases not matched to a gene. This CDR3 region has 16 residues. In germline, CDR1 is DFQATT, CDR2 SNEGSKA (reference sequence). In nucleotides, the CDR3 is TGCAGTGCCATCCTAAGCGGGGGGATGACCTACAATGAGCAGTTCTTC. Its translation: CSAILSGGMTYNEQFF.

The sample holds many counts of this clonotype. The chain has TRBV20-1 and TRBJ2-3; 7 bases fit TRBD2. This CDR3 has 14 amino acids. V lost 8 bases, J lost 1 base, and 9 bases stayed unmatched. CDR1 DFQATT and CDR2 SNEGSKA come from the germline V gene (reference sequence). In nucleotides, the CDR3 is TGCAGTCCCCGGAAAAGCGGGGGCACAGATACGCAGTATTTT. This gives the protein CSPRKSGGTDTQYF.

The DNA for the CDR3 is TGCAGTGCTAGAGATGGCCCAAAGTACGAGCAGTACTTC. Protein sequence: CSARDGPKYEQYF. The genes are TRBV20-1 and TRBJ2-7; D gene uncertain. The V and J ends lost 0 bases and 4 bases respectively, with 10 bases between them. The CDR3 loop spans 13 amino acids. Germline V CDR1 and CDR2: DFQATT, SNEGSKA (reference sequence).

CDR3 DNA sequence: TGTGCCAGCAGCTATGCCTCGGGACAGGGCGTTGAGACCCAGTACTTC. The encoded protein is CASSYASGQGVETQYF. The chain has TRBV5-6 and TRBJ2-5; 9 nucleotides match TRBD1. This CDR3 spans 16 amino acids. Per the germline V gene, CDR1 is SGHDT and CDR2 is YYEEEE. V shed 3 bases and J 5 bases; nucleotides not matched to a gene: 11.

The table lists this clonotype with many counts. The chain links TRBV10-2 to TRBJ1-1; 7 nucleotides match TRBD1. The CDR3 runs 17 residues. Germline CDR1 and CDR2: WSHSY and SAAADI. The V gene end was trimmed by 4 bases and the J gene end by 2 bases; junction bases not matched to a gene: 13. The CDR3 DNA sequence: TGCGCCAGCAGTGTCCCCTGGGGACAGCCACAAAACACTGAAGCTTTCTTT. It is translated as CASSVPWGQPQNTEAFF.

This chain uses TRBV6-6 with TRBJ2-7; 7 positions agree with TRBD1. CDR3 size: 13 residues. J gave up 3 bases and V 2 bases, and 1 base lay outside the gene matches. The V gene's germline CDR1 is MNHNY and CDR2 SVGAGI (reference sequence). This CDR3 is CASSYNRGYEQYF. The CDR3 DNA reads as TGTGCCAGCAGTTACAACAGGGGCTACGAGCAGTACTTC.

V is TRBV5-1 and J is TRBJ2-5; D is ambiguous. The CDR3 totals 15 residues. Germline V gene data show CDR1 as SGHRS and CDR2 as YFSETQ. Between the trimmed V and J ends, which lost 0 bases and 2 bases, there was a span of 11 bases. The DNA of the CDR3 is TGCGCCAGCAGCTTGGTAGTAGGTGGACAAGAGACCCAGTACTTC. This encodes CASSLVVGGQETQYF.

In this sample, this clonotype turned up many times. The CDR3 region is CSALQGTSGNTIYF. DNA for the CDR3: TGCAGTGCTTTGCAGGGTACCTCTGGAAACACCATATATTTT. V usage is TRBV20-1 and J usage is TRBJ1-3, with D maybe TRBD1 (5 bases). Germline V gene sequence: CDR1 DFQATT, CDR2 SNEGSKA (reference sequence). The CDR3 contains 14 residues. Trimming took off 5 bases at V and 0 bases at J, with 11 bases between the two ends.

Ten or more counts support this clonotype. CDR3 sequence (DNA): TGTGCCAGCAGCTTAGGGGACAGGCTTCTGGCGGCCCTCCACTTT. Translation: CASSLGDRLLAALHF. This rearrangement joins TRBV7-8 to TRBJ1-6; 8 bases map to TRBD1. V trimming: 1 base; J trimming: 14 bases; junction bases outside the gene matches: 10. The CDR3 is 15 residues long. Germline V gene data show CDR1 as SGHVS and CDR2 as FQNEAQ.

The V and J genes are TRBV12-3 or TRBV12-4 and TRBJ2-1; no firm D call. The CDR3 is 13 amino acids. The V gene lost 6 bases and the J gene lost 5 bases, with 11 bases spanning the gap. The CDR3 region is CASSSPWDNEQFF. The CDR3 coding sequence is TGTGCCAGCAGCTCCCCTTGGGACAATGAGCAGTTCTTC.

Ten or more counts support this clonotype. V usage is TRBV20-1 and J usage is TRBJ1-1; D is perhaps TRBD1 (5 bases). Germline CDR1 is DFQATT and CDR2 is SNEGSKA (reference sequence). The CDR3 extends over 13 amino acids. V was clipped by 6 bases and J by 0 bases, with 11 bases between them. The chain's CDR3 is CSALDTLNTEAFF. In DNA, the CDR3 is TGCAGTGCACTGGACACGCTGAACACTGAAGCTTTCTTT.

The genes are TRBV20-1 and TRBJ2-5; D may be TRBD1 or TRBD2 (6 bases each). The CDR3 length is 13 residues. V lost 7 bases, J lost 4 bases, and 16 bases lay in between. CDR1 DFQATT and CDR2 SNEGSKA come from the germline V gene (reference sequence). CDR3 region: CSVDGGPGETQYF. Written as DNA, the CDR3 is TGCAGTGTGGATGGGGGGCCTGGAGAGACCCAGTACTTC.

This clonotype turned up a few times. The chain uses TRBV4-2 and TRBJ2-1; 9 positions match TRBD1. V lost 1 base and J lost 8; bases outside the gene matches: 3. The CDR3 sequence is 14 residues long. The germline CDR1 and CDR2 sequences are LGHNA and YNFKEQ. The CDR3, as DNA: TGTGCCAGCAGCCAAGTAACAGGGGGCGATGAGCAGTTCTTC. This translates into CASSQVTGGDEQFF.

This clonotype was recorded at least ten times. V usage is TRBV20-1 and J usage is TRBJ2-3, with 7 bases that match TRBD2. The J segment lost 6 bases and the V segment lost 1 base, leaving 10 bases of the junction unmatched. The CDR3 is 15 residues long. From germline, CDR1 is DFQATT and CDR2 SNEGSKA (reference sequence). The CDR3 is CSARVRGGTRDTQYF. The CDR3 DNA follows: TGCAGTGCTAGAGTGCGCGGGGGAACCAGGGATACGCAGTATTTT.

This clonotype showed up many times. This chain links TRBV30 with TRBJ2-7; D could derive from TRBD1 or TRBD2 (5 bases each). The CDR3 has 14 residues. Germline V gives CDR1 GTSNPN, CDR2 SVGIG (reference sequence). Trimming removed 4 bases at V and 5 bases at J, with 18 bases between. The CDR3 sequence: CAWTPAHEGNEQYF. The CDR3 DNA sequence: TGTGCCTGGACCCCCGCCCACGAGGGGAACGAGCAGTACTTC.